This is a list of T cell receptor beta chains from one sample in a study of blood T cell repertoires in COVID-19. Here immunoSEQ multiplex PCR was the method, and the copy in TCRdb shows in-frame clones only, minus some. The sample carries 200,000 to 250,000 clones, roughly 80% recorded once. Sequenced input: peripheral blood. Receptor source: a woman aged 18-29 years with acute or convalescent COVID-19. The CDR3 runs from the conserved cysteine through the conserved F or W. Each record gives: clone size, J gene, V gene, D gene, CDR3 protein, CDR3 DNA. D genes are given only for firm matches. Clone size appears in some rows only: once, few, many, or a class for an expanded clone.

>once|TRBJ1-1|TRBV27|NA
CASSLSRANTEAFF
TGTGCCAGCAGTTTATCGAGAGCGAACACTGAAGCTTTCTTT
>NA|TRBJ2-7|TRBV10-2|TRBD2
CASSESPSGDYEQYF
TGCGCCAGCAGTGAGTCTCCTAGCGGGGACTACGAGCAGTACTTC
>NA|TRBJ1-5|TRBV28|TRBD1
CASSYGQGAMGSNQPQHF
TGTGCCAGCAGTTACGGACAGGGGGCTATGGGGAGCAATCAGCCCCAGCATTTT
>NA|TRBJ2-1|TRBV25-1|TRBD2
CASSPTERGTGYNEQFF
TGTGCCAGCAGTCCCACAGAGCGGGGTACCGGCTACAATGAGCAGTTCTTC
>once|TRBJ1-1|TRBV5-4|NA
CASSTTQSNTEAFF
TGTGCCAGCAGCACCACACAATCCAACACTGAAGCTTTCTTT
>NA|TRBJ2-1|TRBV24-1|TRBD2
CATSDKGLAGDEQFF
TGTGCCACCAGTGACAAGGGACTAGCGGGAGATGAGCAGTTCTTC
>NA|TRBJ2-7|TRBV20-1|NA
CSAARVGEQYF
TGCAGTGCTGCCAGGGTAGGCGAGCAGTACTTC
>NA|TRBJ1-2|TRBV5-1|NA
CASTLSGGGYGYTF
TGCGCCAGCACCCTATCCGGGGGTGGCTATGGCTACACCTTC
>NA|TRBJ2-5|TRBV7-9|NA
CASSLSGEETQYF
TGTGCCAGCAGCTTATCGGGGGAAGAGACCCAGTACTTC
>NA|TRBJ2-1|TRBV25-1|TRBD1
CASSDTTHGQGVVHEQFF
TGTGCCAGCAGTGACACCACCCACGGACAGGGGGTCGTCCATGAGCAGTTCTTC
>NA|TRBJ2-1|TRBV18|TRBD2
CASSPPLGGGDNEQFF
TGTGCCAGCTCACCACCGCTTGGGGGAGGGGACAATGAGCAGTTCTTC
>few|TRBJ1-2|TRBV7-9|NA
CASSLRQGVNYGYTF
TGTGCCAGCAGCTTACGACAAGGGGTGAACTATGGCTACACCTTC
>NA|TRBJ1-4|TRBV25-1|TRBD1
CASSDRQGAGEKLFF
TGTGCCAGCAGTGACCGACAGGGGGCGGGTGAAAAACTGTTTTTT
>NA|TRBJ1-1|TRBV11-2|NA
CASTSKPGNTEAFF
TGTGCCAGCACCTCAAAACCGGGTAACACTGAAGCTTTCTTT